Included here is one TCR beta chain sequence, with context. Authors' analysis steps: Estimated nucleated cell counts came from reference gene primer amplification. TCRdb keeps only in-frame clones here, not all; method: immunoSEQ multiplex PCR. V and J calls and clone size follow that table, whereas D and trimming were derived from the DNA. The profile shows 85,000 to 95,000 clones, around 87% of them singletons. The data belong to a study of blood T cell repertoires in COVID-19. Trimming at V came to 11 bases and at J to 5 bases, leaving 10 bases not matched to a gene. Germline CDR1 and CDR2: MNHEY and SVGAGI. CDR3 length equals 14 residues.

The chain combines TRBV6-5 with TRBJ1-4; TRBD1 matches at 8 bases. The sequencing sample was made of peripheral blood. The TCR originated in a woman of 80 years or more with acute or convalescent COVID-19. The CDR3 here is CAVAVQGENEKLFF. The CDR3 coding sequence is TGTGCCGTCGCCGTACAGGGGGAAAATGAAAAACTGTTTTTT.